The 4 T cell receptor beta chains presented below share a single source sample, sequenced in a study of T cell responses to AZD1222 COVID-19 vaccine. Profiled with immunoSEQ multiplex PCR; TCRdb holds only in-frame clones, not every one. The sample has 150,000 to 200,000 clones, 87% seen once. This specimen was peripheral blood, taken on day 0 of AZD1222 vaccination. Every receptor here comes from an adult in good health.

With regard to this clone: The same CDR3 is also encoded by other DNA sequences in this sample. This chain joins TRBV27 and TRBJ2-7; possible D gene TRBD2, 5 bases. The ends were cut back, 2 bases at V and 0 bases at J, with 5 bases in the middle. This CDR3 comprises 13 residues. Germline V gene lookup returns CDR1 MNHEY and CDR2 SMNVEV (reference sequence). For the CDR3, the DNA is TGTGCCAGCAGTTTAGCGGGCTCCTACGAGCAGTACTTC. This gives the protein CASSLAGSYEQYF.

The chain links TRBV4-2 to TRBJ2-2; the match to TRBD1 covers 7 bases. Germline values: CDR1 LGHNA, CDR2 YNFKEQ. Trimming took 6 bases from V and 2 from J; bases not matched to a gene: 9. CDR3 length equals 16 residues. The DNA for the CDR3 is TGTGCCAGCAGGCCTACCGGGACAGCTAACACCGGGGAGCTGTTTTTT. Translating gives CASRPTGTANTGELFF.

The rearrangement uses TRBV27 and TRBJ2-3; 10 nucleotides align to TRBD2. CDR1 and CDR2 from the germline V gene are MNHEY and SMNVEV (reference sequence). V dropped 4 bases and J dropped 5; count of bases not matched to a gene: 12. This CDR3 contains 17 residues. In DNA, the CDR3 is TGTGCCAGCAGTTCTTTCGCGACTAGCGGGTGGATAGATACGCAGTATTTT. Translating gives CASSSFATSGWIDTQYF.

The chain recombines TRBV7-9 with TRBJ1-6; D remains unclear. The CDR3 runs to 14 residues. V lost 3 bases and J 5 bases, leaving 8 bases between the germline ends. Germline loops: CDR1 SEHNR, CDR2 FQNEAQ (reference sequence). The CDR3 DNA sequence: TGTGCCAGCAGCTTGGGCGATCATAATTCACCCCTCCACTTT. As protein: CASSLGDHNSPLHF. The variable domain in full, completed from reference TRBV7-9 and TRBJ1-6, reads DTGVSQNPRHKITKRGQNVTFRCDPISEHNRLYWYRQTLGQGPEFLTYFQNEAQLEKSRLLSDRFSAERPKGSFSTLEIQRTEQGDSAMYLCASSLGDHNSPLHFGNGTRLTVT.